This T cell receptor beta chain was identified during a study of shared clonotypes between healthy human individuals. Study-wide background: The donor group consisted of a couple of women and a few men, aged 18 to 49.

Data came from immunoSEQ multiplex PCR; TCRdb stores just in-frame clones and leaves some out. The sample lists under 2.5 million clones, just under 95% occurring once. Study-wide results and caveats: When naive CD4 clonotypes were compared across several donors, around 5% were shared.

This clone was detected a few times. Its specificity is not known. From germline, CDR1 is LNHDA and CDR2 SQIVND (reference sequence). CDR3 length equals 14 residues. Trimming removed 7 bases at V and 7 bases at J, with 19 bases between. The clonotype was recovered from a man aged 18-30 years in good health. Some clones in this sample may be carry-over from other donors' samples. The sample was naive CD4+ T cells from PBMCs. Specified subset: CD45RA+ positively selected. This chain links TRBV19 with TRBJ1-2; a possible D gene is TRBD1 (5 bases). The CDR3 nucleotides are TGTGCCAGTATCCCCCTCACAGGTGGTGGTGGCTACACCTTC. It specifies CASIPLTGGGGYTF.